This T cell receptor beta chain was obtained from a study of cytomegalovirus exposure and HLA in healthy donors. Turning to the study itself: Per a later analysis, the approximately 620 first-cohort and 120 validation repertoires shared one platform.

Germline CDR1 MGHRA, CDR2 YSYEKL. The V end was cut by 0 bases, the J end by 4 bases, with 11 bases between. This CDR3 is 15 amino acids long. The study, taken as a whole, reports: According to a subsequent analysis, TCR clusters from the first cohort were inclined to appear together in the roughly 110 validation repertoires.

As concerns this clone: Its cognate antigen is unknown.

The repertoire was sequenced with immunoSEQ multiplex PCR; TCRdb's copy has only in-frame clones and lacks some. The sample gives about 280,000 clones, approximately 90% of which show up once; about 0.85% is in the top ten. The V and J genes are TRBV4-1 and TRBJ2-3; D is perhaps TRBD2 (6 bases). The sample taken for sequencing was PBMCs. This clonotype originated in a woman in her late teens or twenties in good health and CMV-seronegative. The CDR3 sequence: CASSQDGSGADTQYF. The CDR3 coding sequence is TGCGCCAGCAGCCAAGACGGGAGTGGGGCAGATACGCAGTATTTT.